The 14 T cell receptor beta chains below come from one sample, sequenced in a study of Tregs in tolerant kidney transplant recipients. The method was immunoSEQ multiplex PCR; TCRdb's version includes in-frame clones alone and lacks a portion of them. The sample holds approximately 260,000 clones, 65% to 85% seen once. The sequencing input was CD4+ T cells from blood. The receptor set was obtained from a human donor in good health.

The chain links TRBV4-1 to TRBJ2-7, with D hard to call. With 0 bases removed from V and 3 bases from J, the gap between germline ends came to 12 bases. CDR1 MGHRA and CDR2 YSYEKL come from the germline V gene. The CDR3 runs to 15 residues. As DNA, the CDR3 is TGCGCCAGCAGCCAAGATAGCCAAGCGTACTACGAGCAGTACTTC. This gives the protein CASSQDSQAYYEQYF.

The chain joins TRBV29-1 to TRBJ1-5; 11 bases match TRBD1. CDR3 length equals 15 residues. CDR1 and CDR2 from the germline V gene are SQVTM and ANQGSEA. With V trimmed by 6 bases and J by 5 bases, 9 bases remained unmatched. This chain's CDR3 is CSVGIGTGGDQPQHF. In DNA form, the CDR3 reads TGCAGCGTGGGAATCGGGACAGGGGGGGATCAGCCCCAGCATTTT. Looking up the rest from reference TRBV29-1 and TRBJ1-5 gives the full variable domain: SAVISQKPSRDICQRGTSLTIQCQVDSQVTMMFWYRQQPGQSLTLIATANQGSEATYESGFVIDKFPISRPNLTFSTLTVSNMSPEDSSIYLCSVGIGTGGDQPQHFGDGTRLSIL.

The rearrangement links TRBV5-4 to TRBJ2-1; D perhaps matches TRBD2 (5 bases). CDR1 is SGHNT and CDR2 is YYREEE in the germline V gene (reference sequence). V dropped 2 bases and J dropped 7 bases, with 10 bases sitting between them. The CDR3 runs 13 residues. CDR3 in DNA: TGTGCCAGCAGCTTAAACCGGAGGAATGAGCAGTTCTTC. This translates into CASSLNRRNEQFF.

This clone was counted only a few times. The CDR3 is CASRGLWNTEAFF. CDR3 DNA: TGTGCCAGCAGAGGACTTTGGAACACTGAAGCTTTCTTT. This chain links TRBV2 with TRBJ1-1; D is unresolved. The CDR3 spans 13 residues. Germline V gene sequence: CDR1 SNHLY, CDR2 FYNNEI. Trimming cost V 6 bases and J 1 base, with 9 bases left between them.

The CDR3 nucleotides read TGTGCCAGTAGTATGGGGAGGAACACTGAAGCTTTCTTT. This encodes CASSMGRNTEAFF. The chain joins TRBV19 to TRBJ1-1; D gene uncertain. The CDR3 totals 13 residues. The ends were cut back, 3 bases at V and 1 base at J, with 6 bases in the middle. The germline gives CDR1 LNHDA, CDR2 SQIVND (reference sequence).

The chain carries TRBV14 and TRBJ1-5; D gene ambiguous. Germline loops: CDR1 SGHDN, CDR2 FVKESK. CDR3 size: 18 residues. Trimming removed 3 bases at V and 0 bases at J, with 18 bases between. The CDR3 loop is CASSHTIFPGISNQPQHF. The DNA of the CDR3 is TGTGCCAGCAGCCACACCATTTTTCCGGGAATTAGCAATCAGCCCCAGCATTTT. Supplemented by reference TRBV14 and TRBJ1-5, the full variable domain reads EAGVTQFPSHSVIEKGQTVTLRCDPISGHDNLYWYRRVMGKEIKFLLHFVKESKQDESGMPNNRFLAERTGGTYSTLKVQPAELEDSGVYFCASSHTIFPGISNQPQHFGDGTRLSIL.

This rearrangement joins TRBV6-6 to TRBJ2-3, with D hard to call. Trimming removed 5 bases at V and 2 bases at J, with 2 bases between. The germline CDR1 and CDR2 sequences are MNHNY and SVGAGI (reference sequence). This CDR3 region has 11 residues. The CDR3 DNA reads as TGTGCCAGCAGTAACACAGATACGCAGTATTTT. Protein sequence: CASSNTDTQYF.

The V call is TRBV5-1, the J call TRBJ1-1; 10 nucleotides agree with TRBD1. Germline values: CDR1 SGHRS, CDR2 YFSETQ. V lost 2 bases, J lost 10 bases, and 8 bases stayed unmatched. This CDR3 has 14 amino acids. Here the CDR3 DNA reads TGCGCCAGCAGCTTCGGACAGGGGGATCTCGGAGCTTTCTTT. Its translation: CASSFGQGDLGAFF.

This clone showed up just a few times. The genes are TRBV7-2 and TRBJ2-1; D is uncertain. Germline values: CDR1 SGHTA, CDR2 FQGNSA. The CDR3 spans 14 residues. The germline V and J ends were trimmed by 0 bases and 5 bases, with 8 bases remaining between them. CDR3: CASSLALNNNEQFF. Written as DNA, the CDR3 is TGTGCCAGCAGCTTAGCCCTCAACAACAATGAGCAGTTCTTC.

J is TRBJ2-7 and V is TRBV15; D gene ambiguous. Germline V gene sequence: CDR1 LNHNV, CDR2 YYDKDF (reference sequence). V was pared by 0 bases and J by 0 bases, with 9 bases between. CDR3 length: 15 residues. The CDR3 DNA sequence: TGTGCCACCAGCAGAGATCAACTTGTCTCCTACGAGCAGTACTTC. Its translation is CATSRDQLVSYEQYF. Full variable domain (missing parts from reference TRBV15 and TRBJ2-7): DAMVIQNPRYQVTQFGKPVTLSCSQTLNHNVMYWYQQKSSQAPKLLFHYYDKDFNNEADTPDNFQSRRPNTSFCFLDIRSPGLGDTAMYLCATSRDQLVSYEQYFGPGTRLTVT.

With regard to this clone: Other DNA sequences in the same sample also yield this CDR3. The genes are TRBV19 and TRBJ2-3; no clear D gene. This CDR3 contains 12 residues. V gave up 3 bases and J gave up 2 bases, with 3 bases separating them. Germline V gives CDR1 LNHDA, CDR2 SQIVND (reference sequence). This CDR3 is CASSIPTDTQYF. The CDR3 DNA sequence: TGTGCCAGTAGTATTCCCACAGATACGCAGTATTTT.

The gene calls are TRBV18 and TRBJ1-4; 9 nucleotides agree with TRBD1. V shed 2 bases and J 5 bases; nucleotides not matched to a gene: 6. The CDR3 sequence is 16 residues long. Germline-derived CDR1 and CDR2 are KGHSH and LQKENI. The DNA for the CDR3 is TGTGCCAGCTCACCAGCACTAGGGACAGGGAATGAAAAACTGTTTTTT. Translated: CASSPALGTGNEKLFF.

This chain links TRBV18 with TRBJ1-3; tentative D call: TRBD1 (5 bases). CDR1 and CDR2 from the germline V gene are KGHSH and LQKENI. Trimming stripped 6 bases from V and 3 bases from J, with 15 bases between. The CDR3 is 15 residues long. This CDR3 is CASSDTRTYGNTIYF. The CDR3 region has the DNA TGTGCCAGCTCGGACACGCGGACTTATGGAAACACCATATATTTT. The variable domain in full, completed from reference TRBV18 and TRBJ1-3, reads NAGVMQNPRHLVRRRGQEARLRCSPMKGHSHVYWYRQLPEEGLKFMVYLQKENIIDESGMPKERFSAEFPKEGPSILRIQQVVRGDSAAYFCASSDTRTYGNTIYFGEGSWLTVV.

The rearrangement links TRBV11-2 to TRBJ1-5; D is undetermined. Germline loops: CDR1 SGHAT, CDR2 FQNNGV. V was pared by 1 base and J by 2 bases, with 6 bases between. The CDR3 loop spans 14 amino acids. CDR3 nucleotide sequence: TGTGCCAGCAGCTTAGTTAGCGGCAATCAGCCCCAGCATTTT. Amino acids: CASSLVSGNQPQHF.